This section outlines one TCR beta chain sequence together with its context. These data come from a study of T cell changes during pregnancy in multiple sclerosis. Here immunoSEQ multiplex PCR was the method, and the copy in TCRdb shows in-frame clones only, minus some. Of approximately 130,000 clones detected, approximately 96% appear once; the ten largest clones hold approximately 0.45%. The sequence derives from a female donor with multiple sclerosis, enrolled in a pregnancy study. The material sequenced was peripheral blood, taken after pregnancy.

The CDR3 loop reads CASSVDSTVGGYTF. In DNA, the CDR3 is TGTGCCAGCAGTGTCGACAGTACCGTTGGGGGCTACACCTTC. The V call is TRBV28, the J call TRBJ1-2, with D tentatively TRBD1 (5 bases). V dropped 5 bases and J dropped 8 bases, with 18 bases sitting between them. Germline assignment: CDR1 MDHEN and CDR2 SYDVKM. The length of the CDR3 is 14 residues.